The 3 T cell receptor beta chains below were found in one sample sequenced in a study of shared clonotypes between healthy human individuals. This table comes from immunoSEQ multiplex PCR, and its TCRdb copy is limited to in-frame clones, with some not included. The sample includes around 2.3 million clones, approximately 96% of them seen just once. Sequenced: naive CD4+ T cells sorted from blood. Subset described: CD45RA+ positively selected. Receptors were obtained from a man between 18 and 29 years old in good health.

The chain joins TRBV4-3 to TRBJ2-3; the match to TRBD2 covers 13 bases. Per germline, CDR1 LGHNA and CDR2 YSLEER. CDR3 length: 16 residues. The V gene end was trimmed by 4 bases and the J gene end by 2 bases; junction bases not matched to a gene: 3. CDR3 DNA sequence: TGCGCCAGCAGCCTTGGACTAGCGGGAGTCACAGATACGCAGTATTTT. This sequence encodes CASSLGLAGVTDTQYF.

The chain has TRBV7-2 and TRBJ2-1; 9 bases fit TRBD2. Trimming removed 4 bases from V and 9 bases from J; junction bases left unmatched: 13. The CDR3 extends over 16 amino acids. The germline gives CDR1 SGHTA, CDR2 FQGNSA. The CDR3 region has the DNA TGTGCCAGCAGCTCCTACGCGGTAGCGGGGGTTGGTGAGCAGTTCTTC. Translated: CASSSYAVAGVGEQFF.

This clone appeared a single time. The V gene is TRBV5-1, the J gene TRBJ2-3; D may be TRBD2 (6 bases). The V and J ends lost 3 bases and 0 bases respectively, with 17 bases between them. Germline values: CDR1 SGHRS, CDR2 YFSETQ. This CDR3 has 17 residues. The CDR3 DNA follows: TGCGCCAGCAGCTCCGGGGTGGGGGGAGTTAGCACAGATACGCAGTATTTT. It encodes CASSSGVGGVSTDTQYF.